Below, 32 T cell receptor beta chains from the same sample are listed, as sequenced in a study of shared clonotypes between healthy human individuals. TCRdb's copy holds only in-frame clones and misses some; the assay was immunoSEQ multiplex PCR. The table includes around 1,100,000 clones, about 80% detected once. Sequenced material: memory CD4+ T cells from PBMCs. Subset here: CD45RA-negative fraction. These receptor sequences come from a man younger than 30 in good health. Some clones in this sample may be carry-over from other donors' samples.

This chain joins TRBV2 and TRBJ2-7, with no clear D. The CDR3 covers 13 residues. Looked up from germline, CDR1 is SNHLY and CDR2 is FYNNEI. V lost 3 bases to trimming and J lost 6 bases, with 12 bases between them. CDR3: CASSDNSRGEQYF. The DNA for the CDR3 is TGTGCCAGCAGTGATAACAGCAGAGGCGAGCAGTACTTC.

The chain carries TRBV6-5 and TRBJ2-7, with 8 bases identical to TRBD1. The CDR3 covers 14 residues. After removal of 6 bases from V and 6 bases from J, the junction contained 10 bases not matched to a gene. The germline V gene encodes CDR1 MNHEY and CDR2 SVGAGI. CDR3 residues: CASRPGQALGEQYF. The CDR3 DNA sequence: TGTGCCAGCAGGCCGGGACAGGCATTGGGCGAGCAGTACTTC.

The chain has TRBV11-2 and TRBJ2-2, with 10 bases aligning to TRBD2. The trim removed 1 base at V and 6 bases at J, leaving 11 bases unmatched. The CDR3 extends over 18 amino acids. Germline assignment: CDR1 SGHAT and CDR2 FQNNGV. CDR3 residues: CASSLVRLAGVMAGELFF. In DNA form, the CDR3 reads TGTGCCAGCAGCTTAGTAAGGCTAGCGGGAGTTATGGCCGGGGAGCTGTTTTTT.

The V and J genes are TRBV25-1 and TRBJ2-7, with TRBD1 matching over 8 bases. Trimming cost V 3 bases and J 4 bases; bases outside gene matches: 5. CDR1 is MGHDK and CDR2 is SYGVNS in the germline V gene. The CDR3 sequence is 14 residues long. The CDR3 DNA is TGTGCCAGCAGTGAGCCCGGGACAGGATACGAGCAGTACTTC. The encoded protein is CASSEPGTGYEQYF.

The chain is built from TRBV28 and TRBJ1-1; D is unclear. The germline V gene has CDR1 MDHEN and CDR2 SYDVKM. V was clipped by 6 bases and J by 1 base, with 6 bases between them. The CDR3 covers 12 residues. The CDR3 DNA sequence: TGTGCCAGCAGGATACAGAACACTGAAGCTTTCTTT. Protein product: CASRIQNTEAFF.

Regarding this clone: Other DNA sequences in this sample translate to the same CDR3. This rearrangement joins TRBV2 to TRBJ2-1; TRBD1 might be the D (5 bases). The V gene's germline CDR1 is SNHLY and CDR2 FYNNEI. CDR3 size: 11 residues. The V end lost 9 bases, the J end lost 4 bases, and 7 bases lay between the germline ends. The CDR3 DNA reads TGTGCCAGTGGGGCTTACAATGAGCAGTTCTTC. It translates to CASGAYNEQFF. The full variable domain, in which reference TRBV2 and TRBJ2-1 provide the parts outside the CDR3, is EPEVTQTPSHQVTQMGQEVILRCVPISNHLYFYWYRQILGQKVEFLVSFYNNEISEKSEIFDDQFSVERPDGSNFTLKIRSTKLEDSAMYFCASGAYNEQFFGPGTRLTVL.

V is TRBV27 and J is TRBJ2-1, with a possible D match to TRBD1 (7 bases). Trimming stripped 5 bases from V and 1 base from J, with 12 bases between. The CDR3 covers 15 residues. Looked up from germline, CDR1 is MNHEY and CDR2 is SMNVEV (reference sequence). The CDR3 sequence: CASSTAGGSYNEQFF. The CDR3 DNA sequence: TGTGCCAGCAGTACGGCAGGGGGGTCCTACAATGAGCAGTTCTTC.

This clone was seen more than once but under ten times. The chain recombines TRBV2 with TRBJ1-5, with TRBD1 matching over 7 bases. The CDR3 loop spans 18 amino acids. V shed 5 bases, J shed 2 bases, and the junction held 15 bases outside the gene matches. The germline gives CDR1 SNHLY, CDR2 FYNNEI. In DNA form, the CDR3 reads TGTGCCAGCAGTAAAACCGGGACAGTTCTCGAAGGCAATCAGCCCCAGCATTTT. This gives the protein CASSKTGTVLEGNQPQHF.

The genes are TRBV5-1 and TRBJ2-5; 9 nucleotides align to TRBD2. Germline CDR1 and CDR2: SGHRS and YFSETQ. The CDR3 consists of 16 residues. J lost 5 bases, V lost 0 bases, and 8 bases had no gene match. CDR3 protein: CASSLVPAGGGETQYF. As DNA, the CDR3 is TGCGCCAGCAGCTTGGTCCCAGCGGGAGGAGGGGAGACCCAGTACTTC.

J is TRBJ1-5 and V is TRBV14; D remains unclear. CDR3 length: 13 residues. Trimming removed 4 bases from V and 7 bases from J, with 11 bases in between. In germline, CDR1 is SGHDN, CDR2 FVKESK. For the CDR3, the DNA is TGTGCCAGCAGCCCCGGTTGGGAGCAGCCCCAGCATTTT. This sequence encodes CASSPGWEQPQHF.

There are a few counts of this clone. This chain uses TRBV5-1 with TRBJ2-5; D unresolved. CDR3 length: 14 amino acids. V lost 4 bases and J 9 bases, leaving 19 bases between the germline ends. The germline V gene encodes CDR1 SGHRS and CDR2 YFSETQ. The CDR3 nucleotides are TGCGCCAGCAGCCCGAGCGTCCAAGGATCGTCCCAGTACTTC. Protein product: CASSPSVQGSSQYF.

This clone was seen only a few times. This sequence joins TRBV13 and TRBJ1-2, with no clear D. The V gene's germline CDR1 is PRHDT and CDR2 FYEKMQ (reference sequence). Trimming took 2 bases from V and 8 from J, leaving 18 bases between them. This CDR3 is 15 amino acids long. CDR3 region: CASSLIGLVDYGYTF. The CDR3 DNA reads TGTGCCAGCAGCTTAATTGGGCTAGTGGATTACGGCTACACCTTC.

This clone was counted only a few times. The V call is TRBV30, the J call TRBJ2-4; TRBD2 matches 8 bases. With 2 bases clipped from V and 0 bases from J, the junction kept 3 bases outside the gene matches. CDR1 and CDR2 (germline): GTSNPN, SVGIG (reference sequence). This CDR3 has 15 residues. CDR3 region: CAWSRLAGAKNIQYF. The CDR3 region has the DNA TGTGCCTGGAGTCGGCTAGCGGGAGCCAAAAACATTCAGTACTTC.

V gene TRBV4-1 combines with J gene TRBJ2-3; 11 bases map to TRBD1. CDR1 MGHRA and CDR2 YSYEKL come from the germline V gene. The CDR3 is 19 residues long. The V and J ends lost 1 base and 3 bases, in that order; junction bases with no gene match: 12. CDR3 bases: TGCGCCAGCAGCCAAGGCCCGGACAGGGGGCTGAGAGGGACAGATACGCAGTATTTT. Protein sequence: CASSQGPDRGLRGTDTQYF.

The chain carries TRBV9 and TRBJ2-3; 12 bases are shared with TRBD2. The CDR3 spans 16 residues. V lost 1 base, J lost 4 bases, and 4 bases stayed unmatched. Germline CDR1 SGDLS, CDR2 YYNGEE. CDR3 residues: CASSVTLAGGSDTQYF. The CDR3 region has the DNA TGTGCCAGCAGCGTAACTCTAGCGGGAGGGTCAGATACGCAGTATTTT.

The genes are TRBV5-1 and TRBJ1-5; maybe TRBD1 (5 bases). The length of the CDR3 is 13 residues. Trimming removed 7 bases at V and 5 bases at J, with 13 bases between. Germline V gene data show CDR1 as SGHRS and CDR2 as YFSETQ. CDR3 region: CASDGQGHQPQHF. The CDR3 DNA sequence: TGCGCCAGCGATGGTCAGGGCCATCAGCCCCAGCATTTT.

The V and J genes are TRBV21-1 and TRBJ1-5. TRBV21-1 is a pseudogene segment. This CDR3 comprises 19 residues. CDR3 region: CASSKIGTEPTNSNQPQHF. CDR3 sequence (DNA): TGTGCCAGCAGCAAAATCGGGACGGAACCGACAAATAGCAATCAGCCCCAGCATTTT.

This chain's CDR3 is CASEGQIFTGELFF. For the CDR3, the DNA is TGTGCCAGCGAGGGACAGATCTTCACCGGGGAGCTGTTTTTT. The chain has TRBV5-8 and TRBJ2-2; 7 bases agree with TRBD1. Germline-derived CDR1 and CDR2 are SGHTS and YDEGEE. The CDR3 spans 14 residues. The trim removed 7 bases at V and 4 bases at J, leaving 7 bases unmatched.

This sequence joins TRBV30 and TRBJ2-7; the D is unclear. The germline V gene has CDR1 GTSNPN and CDR2 SVGIG (reference sequence). This CDR3 has 15 amino acids. V was clipped by 0 bases and J by 2 bases, with 14 bases between them. Written as DNA, the CDR3 is TGTGCCTGGAGTGTATCTATTTATGGAGCCTACGAGCAGTACTTC. This sequence encodes CAWSVSIYGAYEQYF.

This clone was seen just once. The genes are TRBV5-1 and TRBJ2-3; possible D gene TRBD2, 6 bases. From germline, CDR1 is SGHRS and CDR2 YFSETQ. V lost 5 bases and J lost 6, with 13 bases in between. CDR3 size: 13 residues. CDR3 nucleotide sequence: TGCGCCAGCAGTTTTGCCAGCGGGGATACGCAGTATTTT. The encoded protein is CASSFASGDTQYF.

This rearrangement joins TRBV5-1 to TRBJ1-1; TRBD1 is a possible D gene (6 bases). Trimming removed 4 bases at V and 11 bases at J, with 15 bases between. Germline-derived CDR1 and CDR2 are SGHRS and YFSETQ. The length of the CDR3 is 12 residues. The CDR3 DNA follows: TGCGCCAGCAGCGTCACGGGGGACATCGCTTTCTTT. Translating gives CASSVTGDIAFF.

This clone was counted once. The V call is TRBV18, the J call TRBJ1-5; tentative D call: TRBD1 (6 bases). This CDR3 is built from 15 residues. V was shortened by 3 bases and J by 7 bases, with 16 bases between the two germline ends. Germline CDR1 and CDR2: KGHSH and LQKENI. The CDR3 DNA reads as TGTGCCAGCTCACCGTTCCTCCAGGGGATGCAGCCCCAGCATTTT. It is translated as CASSPFLQGMQPQHF.

This clone was seen just once. The J gene is TRBJ2-5, the V gene TRBV10-3; the D is unclear. This CDR3 is 14 amino acids long. Germline V lookup: CDR1 ENHRY, CDR2 SYGVKD. The V end lost 3 bases, the J end lost 5 bases, and 13 bases lay between the germline ends. CDR3 nucleotides: TGTGCCATCAGTGAATCAGGTTCTGTGGAGACCCAGTACTTC. Its translation: CAISESGSVETQYF.

This chain joins TRBV6-6 and TRBJ2-3, with D maybe TRBD2 (7 bases). The CDR3 covers 16 residues. The V gene lost 6 bases and the J gene lost 1 base, with 17 bases spanning the gap. CDR1 is MNHNY and CDR2 is SVGAGI in the germline V gene (reference sequence). The CDR3 nucleotides read TGTGCCAGCAGCCCCCTCCGGGGGGCGGGCACAGATACGCAGTATTTT. Its protein product is CASSPLRGAGTDTQYF.

The chain combines TRBV18 with TRBJ2-7, with TRBD1 matching 7 bases. The ends lost 8 bases at V and 3 bases at J; junction bases unmatched: 7. Germline lookup yields CDR1 KGHSH and CDR2 LQKENI. The CDR3 extends over 13 amino acids. CDR3 in amino acids: CASHPQGVYEQYF. The CDR3 DNA reads as TGTGCCAGCCATCCCCAGGGGGTCTACGAGCAGTACTTC.

This clone was found a few times. The rearrangement uses TRBV10-2 and TRBJ1-1; D remains ambiguous. Germline loops: CDR1 WSHSY, CDR2 SAAADI. Trimming left V 6 bases short and J 5 bases short, with 7 bases between. This CDR3 contains 11 residues. CDR3 in DNA: TGCGCCAGCAGAGGAGATACTGAAGCTTTCTTT. This translates into CASRGDTEAFF.

The rearrangement uses TRBV4-2 and TRBJ2-1; TRBD2 agrees at 9 bases. The junction had 7 bases not matched to a gene; V was cut back by 5 bases and J by 5 bases. This CDR3 has 15 residues. CDR1 and CDR2 (germline): LGHNA, YNFKEQ. This CDR3 is CASSLKLAGNNEQFF. The CDR3 region has the DNA TGTGCCAGCAGCTTGAAGCTAGCGGGAAACAATGAGCAGTTCTTC.

This clone was detected a few times. V and J are TRBV7-9 and TRBJ2-1; no clear D. Trimming pared 1 base from V and 7 bases from J, leaving 14 bases between. The germline gives CDR1 SEHNR, CDR2 FQNEAQ (reference sequence). The CDR3 sequence is 15 residues long. CDR3 loop: CASSLERTFGNEQFF. The CDR3 nucleotides are TGTGCCAGCAGCTTAGAGAGGACCTTTGGGAATGAGCAGTTCTTC.

This clone was picked up a small number of times. The V call is TRBV28, the J call TRBJ1-2, with 9 positions matching TRBD1. The trim removed 4 bases at V and 4 bases at J, leaving 7 bases unmatched. This CDR3 spans 15 amino acids. Looked up from germline, CDR1 is MDHEN and CDR2 is SYDVKM. CDR3 sequence reads: CASSSWTGVFYGYTF. The CDR3 DNA follows: TGTGCCAGCAGTTCCTGGACAGGGGTATTCTATGGCTACACCTTC.

In this sample, this clone turned up once. The rearrangement uses TRBV28 and TRBJ2-5; possibly TRBD1 or TRBD2 for D (6 bases each). This CDR3 contains 13 residues. V was pared by 8 bases and J by 4 bases, with 14 bases between. The germline V gene encodes CDR1 MDHEN and CDR2 SYDVKM. The CDR3 DNA is TGTGCCAGCTTTGGGGGGCCCGGAGAGACCCAGTACTTC. Translating gives CASFGGPGETQYF.

The chain is built from TRBV5-1 and TRBJ2-2; the D is unclear. This CDR3 comprises 13 residues. V lost 4 bases and J lost 2, with 6 bases in between. Germline CDR1 is SGHRS and CDR2 is YFSETQ. This chain's CDR3 is CASSTDNTGELFF. CDR3 nucleotides: TGCGCCAGCAGCACGGACAACACCGGGGAGCTGTTTTTT.

This clone was seen a single time. This chain uses TRBV29-1 with TRBJ2-7; 9 nucleotides align to TRBD1. This CDR3 is 14 amino acids long. CDR1 SQVTM and CDR2 ANQGSEA come from the germline V gene. V gave up 5 bases and J gave up 5 bases; unmatched junction bases: 10. CDR3 DNA: TGCAGCGTTCAAGGTGGACAGGGGAGCGACGAGCAGTACTTC. This codes for CSVQGGQGSDEQYF.